The entry that follows covers one TCR beta chain sequence. Germline V gene lookup returns CDR1 KGHDR and CDR2 SFDVKD. CDR3 size: 12 residues. V dropped 1 base and J dropped 4 bases, with 0 bases sitting between them. The sample belongs to a study of spatial heterogeneity in lung cancer. MiXCR was run by TCRdb on the 5' RACE reads, yielding one entry per CDR3 protein. The profile shows some 41,000 distinct CDR3 sequences, over 9.5% of them singletons. Regarding time point: blood at routine non-recurrence follow-up after resection. The chain combines TRBV24-1 with TRBJ2-2; D is ambiguous. The clonotype was recovered from a female donor with early-stage non-small cell lung cancer. The sample in question was PBMCs, obtained at follow-up. The CDR3 sequence is CATSDFTGELFF. CDR3 sequence (DNA): TGTGCCACCAGTGATTTCACCGGGGAGCTGTTTTTT.